A single sample gave rise to the 17 T cell receptor beta chains below, sequenced in a study of molecular identifiers for immune sequencing clone quantification. TCRdb processed the PCR reads anew with MiXCR; each CDR3 protein has one entry. The table includes fewer than 70,000 distinct CDR3 sequences, 15% to 20% detected once. The sequencing sample was made of naive CD8+ T cells from blood, with Jurkat cell RNA spiked in. Subset specified: FACS-sorted CD8+CD4-CCR7+CD45RA+ naive T cells. The receptors were sampled from a human donor in good health. Some libraries in this study had Jurkat cell RNA spiked in.

In this sample, this clonotype turned up many times. This chain connects TRBV7-2 to TRBJ2-3; the match to TRBD2 covers 11 bases. With V trimmed by 4 bases and J by 4 bases, 7 bases remained unmatched. The CDR3 loop spans 16 amino acids. CDR1 is SGHTA and CDR2 is FQGNSA in the germline V gene. This CDR3 is CASSSELAGEADTQYF. The DNA of the CDR3 is TGTGCCAGCAGCTCGGAACTAGCGGGAGAGGCAGATACGCAGTATTTT.

This clonotype was recorded at least ten times. The rearrangement links TRBV19 to TRBJ2-2, with a possible D match to TRBD2 (5 bases). V shed 7 bases and J shed 7 bases, with 10 bases lying between them. The V gene's germline CDR1 is LNHDA and CDR2 SQIVND (reference sequence). The CDR3 is made up of 12 amino acids. DNA for the CDR3: TGTGCCAGTAATAACGGGATCGGGGAGCTGTTTTTT. Its protein product is CASNNGIGELFF. Drawing the rest from reference TRBV19 and TRBJ2-2, the complete variable domain is DGGITQSPKYLFRKEGQNVTLSCEQNLNHDAMYWYRQDPGQGLRLIYYSQIVNDFQKGDIAEGYSVSREKKESFPLTVTSAQKNPTAFYLCASNNGIGELFFGEGSRLTVL.

This clonotype was seen ten or more times. The chain uses TRBV29-1 and TRBJ2-7; no clear D gene. CDR1 and CDR2 from the germline V gene are SQVTM and ANQGSEA. V shed 6 bases and J shed 0 bases, with 15 bases lying between them. The length of the CDR3 is 14 residues. The DNA of the CDR3 is TGCAGCGTAGCCGGAGACTTGAGCTCCTACGAGCAGTACTTC. Its protein product is CSVAGDLSSYEQYF.

This clonotype was counted at least ten times. The chain recombines TRBV20-1 with TRBJ2-1, with TRBD2 identical over 10 bases. The CDR3 contains 13 residues. The ends lost 7 bases at V and 5 bases at J; junction bases unmatched: 5. In germline, CDR1 is DFQATT, CDR2 SNEGSKA (reference sequence). CDR3 nucleotides: TGCAGTGTACGGACTAGCGGCGACAATGAGCAGTTCTTC. Translating it yields CSVRTSGDNEQFF.

This clonotype has just a few counts. This chain uses TRBV23-1 with TRBJ2-7; 9 positions match TRBD1. TRBV23-1 qualifies as an ORF whose function is uncertain. The CDR3 contains 16 residues. After removal of 7 bases from V and 6 bases from J, the junction contained 16 bases not matched to a gene. CDR3 amino acids: CASKPGQGRLGSEQYF. CDR3 in DNA: TGCGCCAGCAAACCGGGACAGGGCCGATTAGGCTCCGAGCAGTACTTC.

This clonotype was seen only a few times. The chain recombines TRBV5-6 with TRBJ1-1, with TRBD1 matching over 8 bases. The ends lost 1 base at V and 6 bases at J; junction bases unmatched: 5. The CDR3 has 14 amino acids. CDR1 SGHDT and CDR2 YYEEEE come from the germline V gene. In DNA form, the CDR3 reads TGTGCCAGCAGCTTGCGACAGGGGTGGCCTGAAGCTTTCTTT. This sequence encodes CASSLRQGWPEAFF. The entire variable domain, with the rest obtained from reference TRBV5-6 and TRBJ1-1, is as follows: DAGVTQSPTHLIKTRGQQVTLRCSPKSGHDTVSWYQQALGQGPQFIFQYYEEEERQRGNFPDRFSGHQFPNYSSELNVNALLLGDSALYLCASSLRQGWPEAFFGQGTRLTVV.

This clonotype was recorded at least ten times. The chain joins TRBV11-2 to TRBJ2-1; 7 bases are a match to TRBD2. The CDR3 consists of 14 residues. The V gene end was trimmed by 4 bases and the J gene end by 8 bases; junction bases not matched to a gene: 8. The V gene's germline CDR1 is SGHAT and CDR2 FQNNGV. The CDR3 spells CASSYEGGPDEQFF. As DNA, the CDR3 is TGTGCCAGCAGCTATGAGGGAGGGCCGGATGAGCAGTTCTTC. The full variable domain, completed using reference TRBV11-2 and TRBJ2-1, is EAGVAQSPRYKIIEKRQSVAFWCNPISGHATLYWYQQILGQGPKLLIQFQNNGVVDDSQLPKDRFSAERLKGVDSTLKIQPAKLEDSAVYLCASSYEGGPDEQFFGPGTRLTVL.

This clonotype has a count of ten or more. This chain connects TRBV29-1 to TRBJ1-4, with 10 nucleotides matching TRBD1. Trimming removed 7 bases from V and 2 bases from J; junction bases left unmatched: 10. The CDR3 totals 16 residues. Germline V gene sequence: CDR1 SQVTM, CDR2 ANQGSEA. CDR3 bases: TGCAGCGCGGTCACCGGGACAGGGGCCACTAATGAAAAACTGTTTTTT. It specifies CSAVTGTGATNEKLFF. Filled out from reference TRBV29-1 and TRBJ1-4, the complete variable domain reads SAVISQKPSRDICQRGTSLTIQCQVDSQVTMMFWYRQQPGQSLTLIATANQGSEATYESGFVIDKFPISRPNLTFSTLTVSNMSPEDSSIYLCSAVTGTGATNEKLFFGSGTQLSVL.

At least ten counts were recorded for this clonotype. V and J are TRBV3-1 and TRBJ2-7, with D possibly being TRBD2 (6 bases). The CDR3 runs to 14 residues. With 0 bases removed from V and 2 bases from J, the gap between germline ends came to 8 bases. Germline CDR1 LGHDT, CDR2 YNNKEL (reference sequence). As DNA, the CDR3 is TGTGCCAGCAGCCAAGATTGGGGGGCCTACGAGCAGTACTTC. Protein: CASSQDWGAYEQYF.

This clonotype was seen many times. The rearrangement links TRBV7-9 to TRBJ2-7; D possibly matches TRBD1 or TRBD2 (6 bases each). CDR3 length: 18 residues. V was pared by 1 base and J by 5 bases, with 24 bases between. Germline V gene data show CDR1 as SEHNR and CDR2 as FQNEAQ (reference sequence). The CDR3 DNA reads TGTGCCAGCAGCTTAGACGTCTTTCGCGGGACAAAATACGACGAGCAGTACTTC. Amino acids: CASSLDVFRGTKYDEQYF.

The table lists this clonotype with many counts. This rearrangement joins TRBV13 to TRBJ2-2, with D possibly TRBD1 on 5 matching bases. Between the trimmed V and J ends, which lost 5 bases and 6 bases, there was a span of 13 bases. Germline loops: CDR1 PRHDT, CDR2 FYEKMQ (reference sequence). This CDR3 spans 14 amino acids. CDR3 protein: CASSPPDNAGELFF. The DNA for the CDR3 is TGTGCCAGCAGCCCACCGGACAATGCCGGGGAGCTGTTTTTT. The full variable domain, with the rest looked up from reference TRBV13 and TRBJ2-2, is AAGVIQSPRHLIKEKRETATLKCYPIPRHDTVYWYQQGPGQDPQFLISFYEKMQSDKGSIPDRFSAQQFSDYHSELNMSSLELGDSALYFCASSPPDNAGELFFGEGSRLTVL.

The chain joins TRBV19 to TRBJ2-2; no clear D gene. The CDR3 totals 13 residues. V lost 7 bases, J lost 7 bases, and 13 bases lay in between. From germline, CDR1 is LNHDA and CDR2 SQIVND (reference sequence). The CDR3 DNA follows: TGTGCCAGTAAGGCCCGTCTGGGCGGGGAGCTGTTTTTT. Its translation: CASKARLGGELFF.

On this clonotype itself: This may come from a read error, since a much larger clone is one base off. The chain joins TRBV28 to TRBJ2-3; 11 bases match TRBD2. The junction had 5 bases not matched to a gene; V was cut back by 8 bases and J by 4 bases. CDR1 is MDHEN, CDR2 SYDVKM, per germline. The CDR3 consists of 14 residues. CDR3 DNA sequence: TGTGCCAGCCAGACTAGCGGGAACGCAGATACGCAGTATTTT. Translated, it gives CASQTSGNADTQYF.

This clonotype was observed many times. The chain recombines TRBV14 with TRBJ2-5, with 7 bases aligning to TRBD2. The germline gives CDR1 SGHDN, CDR2 FVKESK. This CDR3 has 19 amino acids. Losses at the gene ends were 1 base for V and 4 bases for J; bases not matched to a gene: 18. For the CDR3, the DNA is TGTGCCAGCAGCCAAGCCCCCTTAGTTGCGGGAGTCGTTGGAGAGACCCAGTACTTC. It yields the protein CASSQAPLVAGVVGETQYF.

As for this clonotype: This sequence may be a read error, since a much larger clone differs from it by one base. The CDR3 end shows no conserved phenylalanine or tryptophan, and so a read error is likely. The rearrangement links TRBV28 to TRBJ1-1; no definite D call. CDR1 is MDHEN, CDR2 SYDVKM, per germline. Between the trimmed V and J ends, which lost 7 bases and 7 bases, there was a span of 13 bases. This CDR3 is built from 12 residues. The CDR3 DNA sequence: TGTGCCAGCACCCCCTCGGGTTATGAAGCTTTCTCT. Translating it yields CASTPSGYEAFS.

The sample holds many counts of this clonotype. DNA for the CDR3: TGTGCCAGTAGTATCTCGGCAGGGGTTCCTCTCGAGCAGTACTTC. It specifies CASSISAGVPLEQYF. V and J are TRBV19 and TRBJ2-7; D possibly corresponds to TRBD1 (6 bases). Germline values: CDR1 LNHDA, CDR2 SQIVND (reference sequence). V was shortened by 3 bases and J by 6 bases, with 18 bases between the two germline ends. CDR3 length: 15 amino acids.

This clonotype showed up many times. This chain uses TRBV5-1 with TRBJ2-3, with D possibly TRBD1 on 6 matching bases. The germline V and J ends were trimmed by 3 bases and 0 bases, with 14 bases remaining between them. This CDR3 spans 16 amino acids. Germline loops: CDR1 SGHRS, CDR2 YFSETQ. CDR3 nucleotides: TGCGCCAGCAGCTGGGACACTTTGGACAGCACAGATACGCAGTATTTT. It is translated as CASSWDTLDSTDTQYF. The full variable domain, in which reference TRBV5-1 and TRBJ2-3 provide the parts outside the CDR3, is KAGVTQTPRYLIKTRGQQVTLSCSPISGHRSVSWYQQTPGQGLQFLFEYFSETQRNKGNFPGRFSGRQFSNSRSEMNVSTLELGDSALYLCASSWDTLDSTDTQYFGPGTRLTVL.